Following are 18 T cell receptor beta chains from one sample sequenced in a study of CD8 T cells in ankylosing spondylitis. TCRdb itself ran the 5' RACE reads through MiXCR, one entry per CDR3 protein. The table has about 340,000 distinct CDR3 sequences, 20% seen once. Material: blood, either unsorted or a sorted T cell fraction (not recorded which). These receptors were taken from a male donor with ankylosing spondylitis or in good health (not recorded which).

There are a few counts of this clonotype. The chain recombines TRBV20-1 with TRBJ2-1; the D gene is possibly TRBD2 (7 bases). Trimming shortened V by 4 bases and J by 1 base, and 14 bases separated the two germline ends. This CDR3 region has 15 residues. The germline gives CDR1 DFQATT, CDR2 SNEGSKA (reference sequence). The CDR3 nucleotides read TGCAGTGCTATTGGAGGGGGGGCGTCCTACAATGAGCAGTTCTTC. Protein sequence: CSAIGGGASYNEQFF.

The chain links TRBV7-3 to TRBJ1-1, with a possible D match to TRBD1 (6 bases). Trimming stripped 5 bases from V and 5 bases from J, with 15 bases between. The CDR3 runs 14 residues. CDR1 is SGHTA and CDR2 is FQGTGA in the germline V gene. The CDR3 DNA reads TGTGCCAGCAGCCCGACAGGTAGCTGGACTGAAGCTTTCTTT. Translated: CASSPTGSWTEAFF.

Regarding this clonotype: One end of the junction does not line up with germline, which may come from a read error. The CDR3 DNA reads as TGTGCCAATAGTTGGGGTGACGAGCAGTACTTC. The encoded protein is CANSWGDEQYF. This chain connects TRBV19 to TRBJ2-7; no definite D call. Germline-derived CDR1 and CDR2 are LNHDA and SQIVND (reference sequence). The CDR3 consists of 11 residues. Filled out from reference TRBV19 and TRBJ2-7, the complete variable domain reads DGGITQSPKYLFRKEGQNVTLSCEQNLNHDAMYWYRQDPGQGLRLIYYSQIVNDFQKGDIAEGYSVSREKKESFPLTVTSAQKNPTAFYLCANSWGDEQYFGPGTRLTVT.

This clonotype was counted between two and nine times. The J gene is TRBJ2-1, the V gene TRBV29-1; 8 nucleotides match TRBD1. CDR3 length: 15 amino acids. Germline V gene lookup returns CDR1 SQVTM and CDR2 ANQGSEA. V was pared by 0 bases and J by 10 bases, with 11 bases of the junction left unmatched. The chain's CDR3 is CSVEDPGRGPLEQFF. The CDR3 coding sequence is TGCAGCGTTGAAGATCCCGGCAGGGGGCCCTTGGAGCAGTTCTTC.

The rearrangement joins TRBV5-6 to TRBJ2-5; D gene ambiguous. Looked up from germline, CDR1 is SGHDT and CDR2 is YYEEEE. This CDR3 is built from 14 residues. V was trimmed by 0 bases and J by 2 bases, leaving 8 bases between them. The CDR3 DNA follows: TGTGCCAGCAGCTTGGTATGGATTCAAGAGACCCAGTACTTC. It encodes CASSLVWIQETQYF.

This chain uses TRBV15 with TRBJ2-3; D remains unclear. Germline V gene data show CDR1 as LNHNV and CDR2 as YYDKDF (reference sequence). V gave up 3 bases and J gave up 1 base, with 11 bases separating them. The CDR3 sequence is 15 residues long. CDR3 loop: CATSRERSGTDTQYF. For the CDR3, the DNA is TGTGCCACCAGCAGGGAACGGTCGGGCACAGATACGCAGTATTTT.

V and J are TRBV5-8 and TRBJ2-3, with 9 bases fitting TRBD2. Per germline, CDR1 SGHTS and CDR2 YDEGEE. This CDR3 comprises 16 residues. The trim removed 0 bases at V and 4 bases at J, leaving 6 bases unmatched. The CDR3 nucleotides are TGTGCCAGCAGCTTGGGGCGGGGGGGCCCCCCAGATACGCAGTATTTT. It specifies CASSLGRGGPPDTQYF.

The CDR3 here is CASSEMARGNLYNEQFF. The CDR3 nucleotides read TGTGCCAGCAGTGAAATGGCGCGGGGTAATTTGTACAATGAGCAGTTCTTC. The V call is TRBV2, the J call TRBJ2-1, with D perhaps matching TRBD2 (6 bases). Trimming left V 2 bases short and J 4 bases short, with 18 bases between. Looked up from germline, CDR1 is SNHLY and CDR2 is FYNNEI. This CDR3 is 17 amino acids long. The variable domain in full, with the rest retrieved from reference TRBV2 and TRBJ2-1, is EPEVTQTPSHQVTQMGQEVILRCVPISNHLYFYWYRQILGQKVEFLVSFYNNEISEKSEIFDDQFSVERPDGSNFTLKIRSTKLEDSAMYFCASSEMARGNLYNEQFFGPGTRLTVL.

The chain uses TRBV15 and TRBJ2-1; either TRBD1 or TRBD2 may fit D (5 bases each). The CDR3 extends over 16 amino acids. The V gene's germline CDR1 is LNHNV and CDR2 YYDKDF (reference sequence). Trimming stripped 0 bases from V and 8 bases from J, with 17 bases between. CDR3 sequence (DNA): TGTGCCACCAGCAGAGACCTAGCTTTGGACAACGATGAGCAGTTCTTC. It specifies CATSRDLALDNDEQFF.

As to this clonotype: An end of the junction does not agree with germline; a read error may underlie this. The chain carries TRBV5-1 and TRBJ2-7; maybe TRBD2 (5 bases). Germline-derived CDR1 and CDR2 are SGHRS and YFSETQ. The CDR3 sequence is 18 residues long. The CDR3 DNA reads TGCGCCAGCAGCTTGGATACGGGGATGGTCACCCCTTCCTACGAGCAGAACTTC. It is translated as CASSLDTGMVTPSYEQNF. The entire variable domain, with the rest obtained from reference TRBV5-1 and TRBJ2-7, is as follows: KAGVTQTPRYLIKTRGQQVTLSCSPISGHRSVSWYQQTPGQGLQFLFEYFSETQRNKGNFPGRFSGRQFSNSRSEMNVSTLELGDSALYLCASSLDTGMVTPSYEQNFGPGTRLTVT.

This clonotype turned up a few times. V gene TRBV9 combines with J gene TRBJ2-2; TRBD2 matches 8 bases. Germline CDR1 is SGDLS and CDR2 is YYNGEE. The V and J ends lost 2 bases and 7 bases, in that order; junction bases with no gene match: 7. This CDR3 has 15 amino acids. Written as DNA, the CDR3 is TGTGCCAGCAGCGTGTCAGGACTAGCTGGCGGGGAGCTGTTTTTT. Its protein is CASSVSGLAGGELFF.

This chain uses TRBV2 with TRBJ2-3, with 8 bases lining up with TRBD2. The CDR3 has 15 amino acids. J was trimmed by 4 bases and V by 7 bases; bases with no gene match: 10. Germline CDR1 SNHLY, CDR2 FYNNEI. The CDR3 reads CASTRSGTRADTQYF. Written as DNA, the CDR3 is TGTGCCAGCACCCGTAGCGGGACCCGGGCAGATACGCAGTATTTT.

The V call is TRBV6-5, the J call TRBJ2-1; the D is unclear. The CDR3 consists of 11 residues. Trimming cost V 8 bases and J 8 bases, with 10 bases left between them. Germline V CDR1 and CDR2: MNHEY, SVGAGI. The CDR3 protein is CASQVSYEQFF. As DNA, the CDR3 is TGTGCCAGCCAAGTTAGCTATGAGCAGTTCTTC.

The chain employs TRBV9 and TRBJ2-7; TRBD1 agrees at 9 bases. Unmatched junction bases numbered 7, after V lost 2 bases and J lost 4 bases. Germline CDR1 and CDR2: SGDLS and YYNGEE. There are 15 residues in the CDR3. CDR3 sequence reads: CASSVGYGTGYEQYF. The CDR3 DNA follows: TGTGCCAGCAGCGTTGGGTATGGGACAGGGTACGAGCAGTACTTC.

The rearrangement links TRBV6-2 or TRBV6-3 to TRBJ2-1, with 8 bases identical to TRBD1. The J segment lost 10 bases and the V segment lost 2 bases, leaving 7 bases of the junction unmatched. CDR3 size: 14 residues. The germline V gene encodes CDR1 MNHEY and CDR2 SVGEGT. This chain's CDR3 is CASSYTDRGGEQFF. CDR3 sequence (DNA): TGTGCCAGCAGTTACACCGACAGGGGTGGAGAGCAGTTCTTC.

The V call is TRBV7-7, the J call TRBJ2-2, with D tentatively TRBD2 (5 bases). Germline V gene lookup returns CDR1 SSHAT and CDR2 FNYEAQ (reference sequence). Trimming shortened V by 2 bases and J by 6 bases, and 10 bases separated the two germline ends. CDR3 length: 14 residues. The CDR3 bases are TGTGCCAGCAGCTTAATGTTGGAGGCCGGGGAGCTGTTTTTT. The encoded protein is CASSLMLEAGELFF.

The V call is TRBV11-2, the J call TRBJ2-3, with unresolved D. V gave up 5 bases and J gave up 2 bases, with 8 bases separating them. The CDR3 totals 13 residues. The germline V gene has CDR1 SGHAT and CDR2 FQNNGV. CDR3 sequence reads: CASSDTLTDTQYF. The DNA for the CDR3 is TGTGCCAGCAGCGATACCCTCACAGATACGCAGTATTTT.

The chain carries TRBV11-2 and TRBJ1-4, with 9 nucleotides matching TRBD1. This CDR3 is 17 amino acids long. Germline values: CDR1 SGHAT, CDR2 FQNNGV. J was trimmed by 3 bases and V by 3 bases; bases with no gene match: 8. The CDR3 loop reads CASSFSGQGPSNEKLFF. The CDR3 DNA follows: TGTGCCAGCAGCTTCTCGGGACAGGGACCCTCTAATGAAAAACTGTTTTTT.